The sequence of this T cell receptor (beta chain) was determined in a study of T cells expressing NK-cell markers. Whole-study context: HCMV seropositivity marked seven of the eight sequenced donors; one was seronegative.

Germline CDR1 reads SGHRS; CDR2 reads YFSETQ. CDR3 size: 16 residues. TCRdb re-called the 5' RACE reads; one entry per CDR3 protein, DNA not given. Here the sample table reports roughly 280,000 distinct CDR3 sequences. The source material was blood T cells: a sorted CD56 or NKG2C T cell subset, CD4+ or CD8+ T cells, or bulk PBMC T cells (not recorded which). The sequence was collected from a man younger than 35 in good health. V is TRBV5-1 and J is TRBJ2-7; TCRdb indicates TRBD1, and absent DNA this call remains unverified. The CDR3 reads CASSFLWTGGTYEQYF. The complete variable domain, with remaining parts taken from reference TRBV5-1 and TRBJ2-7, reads KAGVTQTPRYLIKTRGQQVTLSCSPISGHRSVSWYQQTPGQGLQFLFEYFSETQRNKGNFPGRFSGRQFSNSRSEMNVSTLELGDSALYLCASSFLWTGGTYEQYFGPGTRLTVT.